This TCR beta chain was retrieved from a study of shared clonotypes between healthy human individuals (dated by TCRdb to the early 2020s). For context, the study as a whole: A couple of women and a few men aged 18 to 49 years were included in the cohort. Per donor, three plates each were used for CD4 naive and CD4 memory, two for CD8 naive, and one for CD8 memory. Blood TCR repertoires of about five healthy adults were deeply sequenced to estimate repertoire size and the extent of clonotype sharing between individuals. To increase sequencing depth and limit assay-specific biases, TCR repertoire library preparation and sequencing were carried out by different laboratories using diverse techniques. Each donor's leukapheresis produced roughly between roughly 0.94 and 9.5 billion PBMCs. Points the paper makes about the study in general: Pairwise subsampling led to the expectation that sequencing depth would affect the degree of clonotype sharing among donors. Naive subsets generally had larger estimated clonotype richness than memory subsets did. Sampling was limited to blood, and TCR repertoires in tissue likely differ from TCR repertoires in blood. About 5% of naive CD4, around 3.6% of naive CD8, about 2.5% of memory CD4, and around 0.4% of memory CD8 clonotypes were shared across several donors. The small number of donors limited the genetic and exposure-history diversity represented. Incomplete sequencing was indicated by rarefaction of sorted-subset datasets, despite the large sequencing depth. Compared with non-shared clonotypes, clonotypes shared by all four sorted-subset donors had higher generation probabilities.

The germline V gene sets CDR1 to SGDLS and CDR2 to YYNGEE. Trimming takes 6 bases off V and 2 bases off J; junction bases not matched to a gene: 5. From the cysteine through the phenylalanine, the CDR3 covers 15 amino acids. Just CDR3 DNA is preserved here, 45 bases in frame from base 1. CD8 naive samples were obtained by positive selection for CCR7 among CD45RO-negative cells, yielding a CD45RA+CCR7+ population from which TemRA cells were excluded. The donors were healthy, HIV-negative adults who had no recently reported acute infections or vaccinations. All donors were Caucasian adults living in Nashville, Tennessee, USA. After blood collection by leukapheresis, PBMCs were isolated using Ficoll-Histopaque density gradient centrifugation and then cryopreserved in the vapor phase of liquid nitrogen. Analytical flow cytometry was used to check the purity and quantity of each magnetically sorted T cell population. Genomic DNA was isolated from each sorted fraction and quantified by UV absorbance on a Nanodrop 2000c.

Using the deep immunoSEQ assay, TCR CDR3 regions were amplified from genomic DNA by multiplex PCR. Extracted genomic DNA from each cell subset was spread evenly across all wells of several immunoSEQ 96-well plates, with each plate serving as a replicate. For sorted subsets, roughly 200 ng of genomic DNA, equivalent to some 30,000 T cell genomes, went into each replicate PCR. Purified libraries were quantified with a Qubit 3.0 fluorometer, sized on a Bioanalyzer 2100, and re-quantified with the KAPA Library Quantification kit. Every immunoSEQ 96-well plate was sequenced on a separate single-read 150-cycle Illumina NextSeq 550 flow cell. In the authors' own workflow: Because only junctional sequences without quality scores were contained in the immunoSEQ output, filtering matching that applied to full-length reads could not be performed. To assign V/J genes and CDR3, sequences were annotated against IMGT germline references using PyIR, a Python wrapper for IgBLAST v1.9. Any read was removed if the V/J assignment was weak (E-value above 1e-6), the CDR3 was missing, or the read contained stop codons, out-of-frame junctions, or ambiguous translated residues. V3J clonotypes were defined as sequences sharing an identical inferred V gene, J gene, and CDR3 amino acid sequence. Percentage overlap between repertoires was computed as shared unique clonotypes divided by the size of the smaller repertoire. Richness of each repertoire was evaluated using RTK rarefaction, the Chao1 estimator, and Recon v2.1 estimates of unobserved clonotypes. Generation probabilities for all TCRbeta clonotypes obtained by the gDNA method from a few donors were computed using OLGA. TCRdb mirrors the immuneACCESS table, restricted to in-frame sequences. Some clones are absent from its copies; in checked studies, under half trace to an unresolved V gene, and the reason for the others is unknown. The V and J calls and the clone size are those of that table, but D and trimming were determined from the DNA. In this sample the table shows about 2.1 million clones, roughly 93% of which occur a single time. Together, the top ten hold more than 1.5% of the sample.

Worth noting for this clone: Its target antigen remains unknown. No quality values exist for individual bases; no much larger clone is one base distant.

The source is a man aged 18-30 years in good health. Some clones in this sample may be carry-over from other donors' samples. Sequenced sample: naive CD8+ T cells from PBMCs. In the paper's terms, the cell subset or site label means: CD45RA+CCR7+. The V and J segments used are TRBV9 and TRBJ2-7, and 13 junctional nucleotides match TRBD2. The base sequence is TGTGCCAGCACCTTGGGACTAGCGGGGACCTACGAGCAGTACTTC. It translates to CASTLGLAGTYEQYF.